The 30 T cell receptor beta chains below all came from one sample that was sequenced in a study of blood T cell repertoires in COVID-19. The data were produced by immunoSEQ multiplex PCR, yet TCRdb's version contains in-frame clones alone and is incomplete. The top ten clones hold 2% to 2.5% of a sample with over 250,000 clones, about 89% of them seen once. Sample: peripheral blood. The receptors were gathered from a man aged 50-60 years with acute or convalescent COVID-19.

The gene calls are TRBV4-1 and TRBJ2-1, with D possibly TRBD1 on 6 matching bases. V was cut by 3 bases and J by 7 bases, with 19 bases left in between. In germline, CDR1 is MGHRA, CDR2 YSYEKL. This CDR3 has 16 residues. CDR3 bases: TGCGCCAGCAGCCATCGCCACAGGGAAGTGGGGAATGAGCAGTTCTTC. Its translation is CASSHRHREVGNEQFF.

The V and J genes are TRBV7-9 and TRBJ2-7; 7 bases line up with TRBD1. CDR1 and CDR2 (germline): SEHNR, FQNEAQ (reference sequence). V was clipped by 3 bases and J by 3 bases; unmatched bases: 11. The CDR3 consists of 16 residues. Here the CDR3 DNA reads TGTGCCAGCAGCTTCCCGGACAGGCTAGTAGACTACGAGCAGTACTTC. This encodes CASSFPDRLVDYEQYF.

Concerning this clone: This specimen includes other DNA sequences encoding the same CDR3. The chain has TRBV5-1 and TRBJ1-3; no definite D call. Trimming stripped 4 bases from V and 0 bases from J, with 11 bases between. Per the germline V gene, CDR1 is SGHRS and CDR2 is YFSETQ. There are 15 residues in the CDR3. The CDR3 sequence is CASSLRESSGNTIYF. In DNA form, the CDR3 reads TGCGCCAGCAGCCTCCGGGAGAGCTCTGGAAACACCATATATTTT. Combining the CDR3 with reference TRBV5-1 and TRBJ1-3 gives the whole variable domain KAGVTQTPRYLIKTRGQQVTLSCSPISGHRSVSWYQQTPGQGLQFLFEYFSETQRNKGNFPGRFSGRQFSNSRSEMNVSTLELGDSALYLCASSLRESSGNTIYFGEGSWLTVV.

The genes are TRBV27 and TRBJ2-7, with 11 positions matching TRBD2. J gave up 2 bases and V 3 bases, and 9 bases lay outside the gene matches. From germline, CDR1 is MNHEY and CDR2 SMNVEV (reference sequence). The CDR3 loop spans 17 amino acids. In nucleotides, the CDR3 is TGTGCCAGCAGTTTGGGGGCCGGGACTAGCGGAACCTACGAGCAGTACTTC. Residues: CASSLGAGTSGTYEQYF.

Only one count was recorded for this clone. The V call is TRBV7-8, the J call TRBJ1-6, with 7 bases identical to TRBD1. Trimming took 1 base from V and 14 from J; bases not matched to a gene: 5. This CDR3 is 13 amino acids long. Germline lookup yields CDR1 SGHVS and CDR2 FQNEAQ. The DNA for the CDR3 is TGTGCCAGCAGCTTAGGCCGAGACAGGGCCCTCCACTTT. Its translation: CASSLGRDRALHF.

The rearrangement uses TRBV9 and TRBJ2-1, with 9 bases fitting TRBD1. Germline V gives CDR1 SGDLS, CDR2 YYNGEE. The length of the CDR3 is 15 residues. V trimming: 4 bases; J trimming: 7 bases; junction bases outside the gene matches: 9. This chain's CDR3 is CASSPPLTGGNEQFF. As DNA, the CDR3 is TGTGCCAGCAGCCCGCCATTGACAGGGGGTAATGAGCAGTTCTTC.

DNA for the CDR3: TGTGCCAGCACCCGGACAGGGGTCCACGAGCAGTACTTC. Translating it yields CASTRTGVHEQYF. The V call is TRBV6-5, the J call TRBJ2-7; 9 bases map to TRBD1. With 7 bases clipped from V and 5 bases from J, the junction kept 6 bases outside the gene matches. The CDR3 consists of 13 residues. Germline loops: CDR1 MNHEY, CDR2 SVGAGI.

The chain couples TRBV7-3 to TRBJ1-2; no firm D call. The V end was cut by 5 bases, the J end by 6 bases, with 13 bases between. CDR1 and CDR2 (germline): SGHTA, FQGTGA. This CDR3 comprises 13 residues. As DNA, the CDR3 is TGTGCCAGCAGCCCACTCCCGGGAGATGGCTACACCTTC. As protein: CASSPLPGDGYTF.

The V gene is TRBV7-9, the J gene TRBJ1-1, with D maybe TRBD1 (5 bases). This CDR3 comprises 14 residues. V lost 4 bases to trimming and J lost 4 bases, with 13 bases between them. CDR1 and CDR2 (germline): SEHNR, FQNEAQ (reference sequence). The CDR3 loop reads CASSSGTIGTEAFF. DNA for the CDR3: TGTGCCAGCAGCTCAGGGACTATCGGCACTGAAGCTTTCTTT.

The rearrangement uses TRBV20-1 and TRBJ1-2; D unresolved. CDR1 and CDR2 from the germline V gene are DFQATT and SNEGSKA (reference sequence). This CDR3 has 11 residues. The V and J ends lost 1 base and 9 bases respectively, with 9 bases between them. The CDR3, as DNA: TGCAGTGCTAGAGGCGAATCGAGCTACACCTTC. This translates into CSARGESSYTF.

The rearrangement joins TRBV9 to TRBJ1-6; D gene unclear. CDR1 is SGDLS, CDR2 YYNGEE, per germline. V was pared by 0 bases and J by 6 bases, with 10 bases between. The CDR3 spans 15 residues. The chain's CDR3 is CASSVGGGSNSPLHF. DNA of the CDR3: TGTGCCAGCAGCGTAGGTGGAGGGAGTAATTCACCCCTCCACTTT.

The V call is TRBV15, the J call TRBJ1-2; TRBD1 matches 8 bases. Germline V gene sequence: CDR1 LNHNV, CDR2 YYDKDF (reference sequence). V shed 4 bases and J 2 bases; nucleotides not matched to a gene: 6. CDR3 length: 15 residues. The DNA for the CDR3 is TGTGCCACCAGCACCCGACAGGGGAGGAACTATGGCTACACCTTC. This encodes CATSTRQGRNYGYTF.

The chain couples TRBV30 to TRBJ1-1; unclear D gene. The CDR3 runs to 13 residues. From germline, CDR1 is GTSNPN and CDR2 SVGIG (reference sequence). V was clipped by 2 bases and J by 6 bases, with 13 bases between them. Here the CDR3 DNA reads TGTGCCTGGAGTACTACGGGATTTTCTGAAGCTTTCTTT. Translated, it gives CAWSTTGFSEAFF.

The CDR3 DNA reads TGTGCCAGCAGCTTCGGGACTCATTCTCGGAACACCATATATTTT. This translates into CASSFGTHSRNTIYF. V and J are TRBV5-6 and TRBJ1-3, with D tentatively TRBD1 (5 bases). Germline values: CDR1 SGHDT, CDR2 YYEEEE. This CDR3 region has 15 residues. The V and J ends lost 2 bases and 7 bases respectively, with 16 bases between them.

V gene TRBV2 combines with J gene TRBJ1-6; unclear D gene. Germline V gene lookup returns CDR1 SNHLY and CDR2 FYNNEI. CDR3 length: 15 residues. Trimming took 4 bases from V and 10 from J, leaving 17 bases between them. Here the CDR3 reads CASSGEEGLGSPLHF. DNA for the CDR3: TGTGCCAGCAGTGGGGAGGAGGGCTTGGGGTCACCCCTCCACTTT.

This clone was detected a few times. The chain has TRBV5-1 and TRBJ1-2, with 8 positions matching TRBD1. The germline gives CDR1 SGHRS, CDR2 YFSETQ. The CDR3 sequence is 14 residues long. J gave up 6 bases and V 4 bases, and 8 bases lay outside the gene matches. DNA of the CDR3: TGCGCCAGCAGCCAACCTGCAGGGGGCGATGGCTACACCTTC. Translating it yields CASSQPAGGDGYTF. The full variable domain, completed using reference TRBV5-1 and TRBJ1-2, is KAGVTQTPRYLIKTRGQQVTLSCSPISGHRSVSWYQQTPGQGLQFLFEYFSETQRNKGNFPGRFSGRQFSNSRSEMNVSTLELGDSALYLCASSQPAGGDGYTFGSGTRLTVV.

The rearrangement joins TRBV7-8 to TRBJ1-3, with D perhaps matching TRBD1 (6 bases). The CDR3 covers 14 residues. The V and J ends lost 5 bases and 4 bases respectively, with 12 bases between them. Germline values: CDR1 SGHVS, CDR2 FQNEAQ. The CDR3 here is CASSPGQPGNTIYF. CDR3 in DNA: TGTGCCAGCAGCCCAGGACAGCCGGGAAACACCATATATTTT.

The chain employs TRBV9 and TRBJ2-3; D may be TRBD2 (5 bases). V shed 4 bases and J shed 5 bases, with 8 bases lying between them. CDR3 length: 12 amino acids. Germline V gene lookup returns CDR1 SGDLS and CDR2 YYNGEE. The CDR3: CASSQLGDTQYF. The CDR3 region has the DNA TGTGCCAGCAGCCAACTAGGAGATACGCAGTATTTT.

The chain uses TRBV27 and TRBJ2-3; 8 bases match TRBD2. The CDR3 is made up of 17 amino acids. Per germline, CDR1 MNHEY and CDR2 SMNVEV (reference sequence). V shed 1 base, J shed 2 bases, and the junction held 8 bases outside the gene matches. In nucleotides, the CDR3 is TGTGCCAGCAGTTTATATCCGGGGGGGCTGGTCACAGATACGCAGTATTTT. It is translated as CASSLYPGGLVTDTQYF.

CDR3 nucleotide sequence: TGTGCCACCAGTGCAGGGGGCGGCGGGGCCAACGTCCTGACTTTC. The encoded protein is CATSAGGGGANVLTF. This chain joins TRBV24-1 and TRBJ2-6; 8 nucleotides align to TRBD1. The germline V gene encodes CDR1 KGHDR and CDR2 SFDVKD. The V gene end was trimmed by 5 bases and the J gene end by 4 bases; junction bases not matched to a gene: 3. CDR3 size: 15 residues.

A few counts support this clone. The chain links TRBV7-8 to TRBJ1-1; no definite D call. V was cut by 6 bases and J by 1 base, with 15 bases left in between. Germline loops: CDR1 SGHVS, CDR2 FQNEAQ. The CDR3 has 15 amino acids. The CDR3 reads CASRPERWRNTEAFF. The CDR3 DNA reads TGTGCCAGCAGACCTGAGAGGTGGAGGAACACTGAAGCTTTCTTT.

The count of this clone is one. The V call is TRBV6-5, the J call TRBJ2-5; 8 nucleotides match TRBD1. Germline values: CDR1 MNHEY, CDR2 SVGAGI. This CDR3 is built from 15 residues. The J segment lost 6 bases and the V segment lost 6 bases, leaving 12 bases of the junction unmatched. The CDR3 region is CASSFLPGQGQTQYF. CDR3 bases: TGTGCCAGCAGCTTTCTCCCTGGACAGGGACAGACCCAGTACTTC.

The genes are TRBV20-1 and TRBJ1-1; D not resolved. The CDR3 totals 11 residues. CDR1 and CDR2 from the germline V gene are DFQATT and SNEGSKA (reference sequence). Trimming took 5 bases from V and 4 from J, leaving 8 bases between them. Written as DNA, the CDR3 is TGCAGTGCTGATCTCGGCACTGAAGCTTTCTTT. Protein: CSADLGTEAFF.

The V and J genes are TRBV5-1 and TRBJ2-2; no firm D call. The CDR3 is made up of 14 amino acids. Deletions cut 4 bases from V and 8 bases from J, with 15 bases between. The germline V gene encodes CDR1 SGHRS and CDR2 YFSETQ. The CDR3: CASSPALVPGELFF. In DNA, the CDR3 is TGCGCCAGCAGCCCCGCACTCGTACCGGGGGAGCTGTTTTTT.

J is TRBJ2-5 and V is TRBV20-1, with D perhaps matching TRBD1 (5 bases). Germline V gene lookup returns CDR1 DFQATT and CDR2 SNEGSKA (reference sequence). V shed 6 bases and J shed 2 bases, with 7 bases lying between them. The CDR3 covers 11 residues. The CDR3 DNA is TGCAGTGCACGACAGCAAGAGACCCAGTACTTC. The encoded protein is CSARQQETQYF.

This chain joins TRBV18 and TRBJ2-5; D is unresolved. The germline CDR1 and CDR2 sequences are KGHSH and LQKENI. V gave up 6 bases and J gave up 4 bases, with 12 bases separating them. The CDR3 is 13 amino acids. The CDR3 bases are TGTGCCAGCTCCCGCAGTCCCACAGAGACCCAGTACTTC. Protein sequence: CASSRSPTETQYF.

V gene TRBV29-1 combines with J gene TRBJ2-3; D is perhaps TRBD2 (6 bases). Germline loops: CDR1 SQVTM, CDR2 ANQGSEA. V was cut by 6 bases and J by 4 bases, with 17 bases left in between. The CDR3 contains 14 residues. The CDR3 reads CSVDMGGSADTQYF. DNA for the CDR3: TGCAGCGTCGACATGGGAGGTTCAGCAGATACGCAGTATTTT.

This chain uses TRBV30 with TRBJ1-1; 8 bases are a match to TRBD1. Germline loops: CDR1 GTSNPN, CDR2 SVGIG (reference sequence). V lost 2 bases to trimming and J lost 0 bases; unmatched junction nucleotides: 8. CDR3 length equals 16 residues. The CDR3 reads CAWSSSGTGMNTEAFF. The CDR3 DNA follows: TGTGCCTGGAGTTCCTCCGGGACAGGTATGAACACTGAAGCTTTCTTT.

This chain connects TRBV10-3 to TRBJ1-2; weak D call: TRBD1 (6 bases). This CDR3 contains 12 residues. CDR1 is ENHRY, CDR2 SYGVKD, per germline. Deletions cut 2 bases from V and 7 bases from J, with 8 bases between. DNA of the CDR3: TGTGCCATCAGTGAGGGGGGCTCTGGCTACACCTTC. Translated: CAISEGGSGYTF.

CDR3 sequence (DNA): TGTGCCAGCTCACCCGACAGGGCTACTGGCTACACCTTC. This codes for CASSPDRATGYTF. V and J are TRBV18 and TRBJ1-2, with 7 bases identical to TRBD1. The CDR3 is made up of 13 amino acids. CDR1 KGHSH and CDR2 LQKENI come from the germline V gene. Trimming removed 3 bases from V and 7 bases from J; junction bases left unmatched: 5.